A single T cell receptor beta chain is shown here with its context. What it binds is unknown. TCRdb used MiXCR to reprocess the reads, holding one entry per CDR3 protein. This table has fewer than 1,000,000 distinct CDR3 sequences, under 40% appearing once. This entry comes from a study of T cell repertoires in cytomegalovirus infection. Study-level information: Recently identified HLA-C-restricted CMV epitopes were used, and well-studied HLA-B-restricted CMV epitopes were used as well. Based on public TCR beta signatures, there were indications of CMV infection and of a matching HLA type. Study observations and caveats: The response measured ex vivo was dominated by TCR beta clonotypes (HLA-C-restricted and CMV-specific). Identification of carriers of CMV plus the relevant HLA was performed using cumulative public TCR beta family frequency.

There are 15 residues in the CDR3. The V gene end was trimmed by 3 bases and the J gene end by 8 bases; junction bases not matched to a gene: 8. Germline CDR1 and CDR2: SQVTM and ANQGSEA. This sequence joins TRBV29-1 and TRBJ2-1, with 12 bases matching TRBD2. This TCR came from a human donor in good health (CMV status not recorded). Some clones in this sample may be carry-over from other donors' samples. This sample comprised cultured CD8+ T cells from PBMCs, obtained from culture after CMV antigen stimulation. This CDR3 is CSVDVLAGGRDEQFF. In DNA, the CDR3 is TGCAGCGTTGACGTTCTAGCGGGGGGGCGGGATGAGCAGTTCTTC.